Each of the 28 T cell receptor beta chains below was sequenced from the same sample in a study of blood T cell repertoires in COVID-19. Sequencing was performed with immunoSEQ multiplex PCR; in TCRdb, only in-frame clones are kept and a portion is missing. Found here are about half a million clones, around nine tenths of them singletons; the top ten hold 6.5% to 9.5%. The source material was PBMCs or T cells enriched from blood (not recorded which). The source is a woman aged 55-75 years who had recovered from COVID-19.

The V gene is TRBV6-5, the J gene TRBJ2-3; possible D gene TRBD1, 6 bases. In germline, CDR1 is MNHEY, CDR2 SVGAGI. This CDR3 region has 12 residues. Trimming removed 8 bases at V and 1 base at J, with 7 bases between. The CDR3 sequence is CASRQGTDTQYF. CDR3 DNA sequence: TGTGCCAGCCGACAGGGCACAGATACGCAGTATTTT.

CDR3 protein: CASRFRDRKNIQYF. CDR3 nucleotide sequence: TGTGCAAGTCGCTTCCGGGACAGAAAAAACATTCAGTACTTC. The rearrangement joins TRBV12-2 to TRBJ2-4; TRBD1 was called by the table and not checked on the DNA. TRBV12-2 is designated a pseudogene. The CDR3 is 14 residues long.

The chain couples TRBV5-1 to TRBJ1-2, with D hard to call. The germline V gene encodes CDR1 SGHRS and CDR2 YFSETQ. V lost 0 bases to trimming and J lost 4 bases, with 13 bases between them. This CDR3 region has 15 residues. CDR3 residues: CASSLEPGSLYGYTF. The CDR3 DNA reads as TGCGCCAGCAGCTTGGAGCCGGGGAGCCTCTATGGCTACACCTTC.

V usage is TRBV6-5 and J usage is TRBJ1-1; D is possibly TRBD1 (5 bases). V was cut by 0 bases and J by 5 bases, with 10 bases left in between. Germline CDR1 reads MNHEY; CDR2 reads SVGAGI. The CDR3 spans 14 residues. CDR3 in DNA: TGTGCCAGCAGTTACTCGGGGGGGAGAACTGAAGCTTTCTTT. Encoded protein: CASSYSGGRTEAFF.

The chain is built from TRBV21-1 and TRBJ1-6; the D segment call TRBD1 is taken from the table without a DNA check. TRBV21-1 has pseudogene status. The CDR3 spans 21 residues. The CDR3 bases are TGTGCCAGCAGCAATTGGTACAGGGCGGTCTCAACTAGCTCCTATAATTCACCCCTCCACTTT. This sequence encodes CASSNWYRAVSTSSYNSPLHF.

CDR3 amino acids: CASSLGVLDEQYF. The CDR3 nucleotides are TGTGCCAGCAGCTTAGGGGTTTTGGACGAGCAGTACTTC. The chain uses TRBV5-6 and TRBJ2-7, with D possibly matching TRBD1 (5 bases). V lost 2 bases and J 5 bases, leaving 11 bases between the germline ends. CDR3 size: 13 residues. Germline assignment: CDR1 SGHDT and CDR2 YYEEEE.

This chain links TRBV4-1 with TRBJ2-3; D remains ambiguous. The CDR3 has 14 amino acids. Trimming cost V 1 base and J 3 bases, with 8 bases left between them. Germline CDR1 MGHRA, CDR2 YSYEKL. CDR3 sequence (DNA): TGCGCCAGCAGCCAAGTTCCCGGGACAGATACGCAGTATTTT. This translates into CASSQVPGTDTQYF.

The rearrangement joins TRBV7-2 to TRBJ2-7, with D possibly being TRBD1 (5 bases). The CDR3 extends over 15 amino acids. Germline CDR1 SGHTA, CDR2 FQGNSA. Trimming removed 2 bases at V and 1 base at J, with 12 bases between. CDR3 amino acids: CASSLKTGWSYEQYV. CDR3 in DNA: TGTGCCAGCAGCTTAAAAACAGGATGGTCCTACGAGCAGTACGTC.

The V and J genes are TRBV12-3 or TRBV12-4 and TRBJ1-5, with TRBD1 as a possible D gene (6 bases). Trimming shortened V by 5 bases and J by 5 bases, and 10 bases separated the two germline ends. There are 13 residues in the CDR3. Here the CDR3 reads CASSGDRYQPQHF. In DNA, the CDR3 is TGTGCCAGCAGTGGAGACAGGTATCAGCCCCAGCATTTT.

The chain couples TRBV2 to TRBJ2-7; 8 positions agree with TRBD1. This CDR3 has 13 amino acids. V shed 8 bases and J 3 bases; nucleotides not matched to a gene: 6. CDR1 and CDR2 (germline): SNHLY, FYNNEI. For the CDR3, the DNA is TGTGCCAGCTCCTCCGGGACAGGCTACGAGCAGTACTTC. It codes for CASSSGTGYEQYF.

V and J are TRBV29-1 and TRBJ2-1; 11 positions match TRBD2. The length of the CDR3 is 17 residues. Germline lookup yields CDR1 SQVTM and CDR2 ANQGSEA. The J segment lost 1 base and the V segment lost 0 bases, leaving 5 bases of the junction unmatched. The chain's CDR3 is CSVEDLLAGGSYNEQFF. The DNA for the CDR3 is TGCAGCGTTGAAGATCTCCTAGCGGGGGGATCCTACAATGAGCAGTTCTTC.

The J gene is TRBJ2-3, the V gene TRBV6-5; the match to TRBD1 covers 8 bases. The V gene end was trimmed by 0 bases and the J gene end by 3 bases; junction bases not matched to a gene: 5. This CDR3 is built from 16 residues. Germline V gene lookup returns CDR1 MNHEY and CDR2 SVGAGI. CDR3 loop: CASSYSRQGATDTQYF. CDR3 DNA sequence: TGTGCCAGCAGTTACTCGAGGCAGGGGGCAACAGATACGCAGTATTTT.

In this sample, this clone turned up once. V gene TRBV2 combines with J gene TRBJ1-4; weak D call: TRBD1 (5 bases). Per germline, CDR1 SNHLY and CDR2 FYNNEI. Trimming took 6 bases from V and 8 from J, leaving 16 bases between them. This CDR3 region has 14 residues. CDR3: CASSGTFQNEKLFF. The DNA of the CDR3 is TGTGCCAGCAGCGGGACTTTCCAAAACGAAAAACTGTTTTTT.

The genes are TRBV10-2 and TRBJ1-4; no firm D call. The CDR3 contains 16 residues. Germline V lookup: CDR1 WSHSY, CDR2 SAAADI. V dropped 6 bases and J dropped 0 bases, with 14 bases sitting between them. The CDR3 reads CASSLGRTATNEKLFF. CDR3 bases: TGCGCCAGCAGCCTTGGACGGACTGCAACTAATGAAAAACTGTTTTTT.

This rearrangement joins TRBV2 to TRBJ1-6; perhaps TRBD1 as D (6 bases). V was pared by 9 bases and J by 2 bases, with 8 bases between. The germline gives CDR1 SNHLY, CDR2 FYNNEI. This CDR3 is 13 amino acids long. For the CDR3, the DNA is TGTGCCAGTACAGGGACCTATAATTCACCCCTCCACTTT. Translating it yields CASTGTYNSPLHF. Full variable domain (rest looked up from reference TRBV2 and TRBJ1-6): EPEVTQTPSHQVTQMGQEVILRCVPISNHLYFYWYRQILGQKVEFLVSFYNNEISEKSEIFDDQFSVERPDGSNFTLKIRSTKLEDSAMYFCASTGTYNSPLHFGNGTRLTVT.

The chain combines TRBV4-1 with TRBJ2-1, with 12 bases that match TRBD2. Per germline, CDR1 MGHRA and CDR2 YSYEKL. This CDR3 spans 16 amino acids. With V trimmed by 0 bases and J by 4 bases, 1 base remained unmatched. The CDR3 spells CASSQELAGGYNEQFF. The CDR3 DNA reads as TGCGCCAGCAGCCAAGAACTAGCGGGGGGATACAATGAGCAGTTCTTC.

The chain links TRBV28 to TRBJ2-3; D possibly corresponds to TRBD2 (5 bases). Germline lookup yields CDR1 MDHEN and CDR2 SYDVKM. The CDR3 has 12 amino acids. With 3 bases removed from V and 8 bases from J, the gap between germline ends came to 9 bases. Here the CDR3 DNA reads TGTGCCAGCAGTTTGGAAGGGAGTACGCAGTATTTT. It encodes CASSLEGSTQYF.

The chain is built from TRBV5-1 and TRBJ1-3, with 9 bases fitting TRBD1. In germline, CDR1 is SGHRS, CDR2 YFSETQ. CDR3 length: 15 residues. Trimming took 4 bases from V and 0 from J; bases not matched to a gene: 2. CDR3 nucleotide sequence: TGCGCCAGCAGCCCGGGACAGGGCTCTGGAAACACCATATATTTT. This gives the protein CASSPGQGSGNTIYF.

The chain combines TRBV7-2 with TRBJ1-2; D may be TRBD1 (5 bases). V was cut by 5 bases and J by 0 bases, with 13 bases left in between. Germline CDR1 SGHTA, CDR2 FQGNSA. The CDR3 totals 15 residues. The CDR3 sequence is CASSDWTRANYGYTF. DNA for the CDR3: TGTGCCAGCAGCGATTGGACAAGAGCTAACTATGGCTACACCTTC.

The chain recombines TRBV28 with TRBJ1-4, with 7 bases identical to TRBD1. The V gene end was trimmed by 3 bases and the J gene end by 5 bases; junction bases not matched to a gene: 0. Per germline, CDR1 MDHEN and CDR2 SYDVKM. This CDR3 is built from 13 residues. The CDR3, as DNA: TGTGCCAGCAGTTTGGACAGGAATGAAAAACTGTTTTTT. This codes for CASSLDRNEKLFF.

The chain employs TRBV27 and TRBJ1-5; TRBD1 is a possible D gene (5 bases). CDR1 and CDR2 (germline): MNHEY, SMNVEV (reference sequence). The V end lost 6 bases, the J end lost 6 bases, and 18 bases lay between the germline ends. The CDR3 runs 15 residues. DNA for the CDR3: TGTGCCAGCAGCCGGTGGGGGGGAAGTGGTCAGCCCCAGCATTTT. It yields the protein CASSRWGGSGQPQHF.

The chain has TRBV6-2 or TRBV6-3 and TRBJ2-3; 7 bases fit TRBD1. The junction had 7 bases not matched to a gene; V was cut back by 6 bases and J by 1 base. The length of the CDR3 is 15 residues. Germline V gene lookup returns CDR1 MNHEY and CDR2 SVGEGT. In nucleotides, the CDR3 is TGTGCCAGCAGGCCTGGGACAGAGGGCACAGATACGCAGTATTTT. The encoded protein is CASRPGTEGTDTQYF.

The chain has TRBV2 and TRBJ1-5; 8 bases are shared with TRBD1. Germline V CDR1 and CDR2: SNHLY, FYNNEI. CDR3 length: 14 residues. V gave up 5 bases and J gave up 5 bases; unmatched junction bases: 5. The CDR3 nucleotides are TGTGCCAGCAGTCTGGACAGGGCGGATCAGCCCCAGCATTTT. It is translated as CASSLDRADQPQHF.

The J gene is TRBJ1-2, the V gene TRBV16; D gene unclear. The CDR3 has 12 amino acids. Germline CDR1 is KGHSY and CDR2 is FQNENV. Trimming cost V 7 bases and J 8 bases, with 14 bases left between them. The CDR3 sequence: CASTLSGRGYTF. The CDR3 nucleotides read TGTGCCAGCACCCTGTCGGGGAGGGGCTACACCTTC. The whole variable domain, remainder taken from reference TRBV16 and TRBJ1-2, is GEEVAQTPKHLVRGEGQKAKLYCAPIKGHSYVFWYQQVLKNEFKFLISFQNENVFDETGMPKERFSAKCLPNSPCSLEIQATKLEDSAVYFCASTLSGRGYTFGSGTRLTVV.

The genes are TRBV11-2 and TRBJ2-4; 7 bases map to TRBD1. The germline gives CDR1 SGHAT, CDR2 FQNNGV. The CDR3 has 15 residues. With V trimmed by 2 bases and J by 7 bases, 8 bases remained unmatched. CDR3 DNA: TGTGCCAGCAGCTTACGGATAGGGGGCAGGAACATTCAGTACTTC. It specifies CASSLRIGGRNIQYF.

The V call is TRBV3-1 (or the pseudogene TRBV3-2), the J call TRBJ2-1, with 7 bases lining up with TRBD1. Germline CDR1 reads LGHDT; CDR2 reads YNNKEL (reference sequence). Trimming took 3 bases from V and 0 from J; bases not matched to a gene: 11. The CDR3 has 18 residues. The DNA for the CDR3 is TGTGCCAGCAGCCAGTATGACGACAGGGTTTCCTCCTACAATGAGCAGTTCTTC. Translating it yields CASSQYDDRVSSYNEQFF.

This CDR3 is CASSRLYGGWGDTQYF. Here the CDR3 DNA reads TGTGCCAGTAGTAGGTTGTACGGGGGTTGGGGAGATACGCAGTATTTT. The chain combines TRBV19 with TRBJ2-3; perhaps TRBD2 as D (6 bases). Germline-derived CDR1 and CDR2 are LNHDA and SQIVND (reference sequence). V shed 4 bases and J shed 5 bases, with 19 bases lying between them. The CDR3 contains 16 residues.

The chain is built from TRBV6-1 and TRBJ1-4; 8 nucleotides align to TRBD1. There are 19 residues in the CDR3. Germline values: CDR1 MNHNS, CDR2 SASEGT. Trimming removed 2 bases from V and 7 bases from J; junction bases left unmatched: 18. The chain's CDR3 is CASSEFPSGQGIGREKLFF. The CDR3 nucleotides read TGTGCCAGCAGTGAATTCCCCTCCGGACAGGGAATAGGCCGTGAAAAACTGTTTTTT.